The 24 T cell receptor beta chains listed next were all sequenced from one sample in a study of shared clonotypes between healthy human individuals. Produced via immunoSEQ multiplex PCR; TCRdb's table is partial and in-frame only. The sample has about 2.3 million clones; approximately 90% are singletons. The sequenced sample was naive CD4+ T cells from PBMCs. The subset was: CD45RA+ positively selected. The origin of the receptors is a man between 18 and 35 years old in good health. Some clones in this sample may be carry-over from other donors' samples.

The chain employs TRBV5-4 and TRBJ2-3; 8 bases map to TRBD2. With 4 bases clipped from V and 2 bases from J, the junction kept 9 bases outside the gene matches. Germline values: CDR1 SGHNT, CDR2 YYREEE (reference sequence). CDR3 length equals 16 residues. In DNA form, the CDR3 reads TGTGCCAGCAGCAAAGGCGGACTAGCAGCCACAGATACGCAGTATTTT. Translating it yields CASSKGGLAATDTQYF.

The rearrangement joins TRBV19 to TRBJ1-5, with D unclear. Germline V CDR1 and CDR2: LNHDA, SQIVND (reference sequence). V shed 7 bases and J shed 0 bases, with 10 bases lying between them. There are 14 residues in the CDR3. The CDR3 DNA reads as TGTGCCAGTACCCCGAGGGATAGCAATCAGCCCCAGCATTTT. Amino acid sequence: CASTPRDSNQPQHF.

Details on this clone: The identical CDR3 is also encoded by other nucleotide sequences in the sample. The chain employs TRBV9 and TRBJ2-3; D is uncertain. This CDR3 region has 14 residues. Trimming took off 0 bases at V and 2 bases at J, with 7 bases between the two ends. Germline CDR1 reads SGDLS; CDR2 reads YYNGEE. In nucleotides, the CDR3 is TGTGCCAGCAGCGTAGGCCCTAACACAGATACGCAGTATTTT. It is translated as CASSVGPNTDTQYF.

Points on this clone: Distinct nucleotide sequences in the sample also encode this CDR3. The chain has TRBV6-5 and TRBJ2-3; 9 bases are shared with TRBD2. Germline CDR1 and CDR2: MNHEY and SVGAGI. V lost 6 bases and J lost 1; bases outside the gene matches: 5. The CDR3 has 15 amino acids. The CDR3 protein is CASSKTSGRTDTQYF. The CDR3 bases are TGTGCCAGCAGCAAGACTAGCGGTCGCACAGATACGCAGTATTTT.

This clone showed up just once. V and J are TRBV6-5 and TRBJ1-1; D possibly corresponds to TRBD1 (6 bases). The V end lost 5 bases, the J end lost 2 bases, and 15 bases lay between the germline ends. This CDR3 contains 15 residues. Germline CDR1 reads MNHEY; CDR2 reads SVGAGI. CDR3 nucleotide sequence: TGTGCCAGCAGTCGACGGACAGCAACTAACACTGAAGCTTTCTTT. Translating gives CASSRRTATNTEAFF.

This chain links TRBV7-9 with TRBJ2-7, with 8 bases matching TRBD1. J was trimmed by 5 bases and V by 3 bases; bases with no gene match: 9. The CDR3 runs 15 residues. Germline CDR1 and CDR2: SEHNR and FQNEAQ (reference sequence). The CDR3 nucleotides are TGTGCCAGCAGCTTCGTAGGACAGGGACGGAACGAGCAGTACTTC. This gives the protein CASSFVGQGRNEQYF.

This rearrangement joins TRBV6-1 to TRBJ2-2, with 9 bases identical to TRBD1. CDR1 MNHNS and CDR2 SASEGT come from the germline V gene. J was trimmed by 0 bases and V by 5 bases; bases with no gene match: 1. This CDR3 comprises 15 residues. This CDR3 is CASSWTGANTGELFF. DNA for the CDR3: TGTGCCAGCAGTTGGACAGGGGCGAACACCGGGGAGCTGTTTTTT.

This chain links TRBV11-3 with TRBJ2-1; 9 positions agree with TRBD1. From germline, CDR1 is SGHNT and CDR2 YENEEA. J gave up 7 bases and V 2 bases, and 6 bases lay outside the gene matches. This CDR3 is 15 amino acids long. CDR3 bases: TGTGCCAGCAGCTTATTTACAGGGGGCTTAAATGAGCAGTTCTTC. Protein product: CASSLFTGGLNEQFF.

The chain recombines TRBV13 with TRBJ2-5, with a tentative D call TRBD1 (6 bases). Germline CDR1 is PRHDT and CDR2 is FYEKMQ (reference sequence). The CDR3 loop spans 16 amino acids. The ends were cut back, 2 bases at V and 1 base at J, with 14 bases in the middle. CDR3: CASSLRSAGAQETQYF. The DNA for the CDR3 is TGTGCCAGCAGCTTAAGGAGTGCAGGGGCCCAAGAGACCCAGTACTTC.

This clone was counted once. V is TRBV9 and J is TRBJ2-3, with D tentatively TRBD1 or TRBD2 (5 bases each). The CDR3 spans 14 residues. Trimming removed 0 bases at V and 5 bases at J, with 10 bases between. The germline gives CDR1 SGDLS, CDR2 YYNGEE. CDR3 nucleotides: TGTGCCAGCAGCGTAGCGGGGCGGATAGATACGCAGTATTTT. Translation: CASSVAGRIDTQYF.

V gene TRBV7-9 combines with J gene TRBJ2-1, with D tentatively TRBD2 (6 bases). Germline CDR1 is SEHNR and CDR2 is FQNEAQ (reference sequence). This CDR3 region has 15 residues. Trimming took 2 bases from V and 3 from J, leaving 11 bases between them. CDR3 coding DNA: TGTGCCAGCAGCTTAACGGGAGTCGGCTACAATGAGCAGTTCTTC. This codes for CASSLTGVGYNEQFF. Based on the CDR3 plus reference TRBV7-9 and TRBJ2-1, the full variable domain is DTGVSQNPRHKITKRGQNVTFRCDPISEHNRLYWYRQTLGQGPEFLTYFQNEAQLEKSRLLSDRFSAERPKGSFSTLEIQRTEQGDSAMYLCASSLTGVGYNEQFFGPGTRLTVL.

The genes are TRBV15 and TRBJ2-3; TRBD1 or TRBD2 may be the D gene (5 bases each). Germline assignment: CDR1 LNHNV and CDR2 YYDKDF (reference sequence). Trimming took off 1 base at V and 6 bases at J, with 8 bases between the two ends. The CDR3 is 13 residues long. The CDR3, as DNA: TGTGCCACCAGCAGAGGAGAGGGGGATACGCAGTATTTT. Translation: CATSRGEGDTQYF.

The chain couples TRBV5-1 to TRBJ2-1; 11 bases line up with TRBD2. Germline V gene data show CDR1 as SGHRS and CDR2 as YFSETQ. The J segment lost 4 bases and the V segment lost 5 bases, leaving 8 bases of the junction unmatched. There are 16 residues in the CDR3. CDR3 in DNA: TGCGCCAGCAGAGCGGCCGGGACTAGCGGTTACAATGAGCAGTTCTTC. Amino acids: CASRAAGTSGYNEQFF.

As regards this clone: The sample has other DNA sequences that encode this CDR3 too. V and J are TRBV6-6 and TRBJ2-7; 9 bases align to TRBD1. The CDR3 contains 13 residues. J lost 2 bases, V lost 8 bases, and 4 bases had no gene match. CDR1 and CDR2 from the germline V gene are MNHNY and SVGAGI (reference sequence). The CDR3 coding sequence is TGTGCCAGCTCGTGGGACAGGGCCTACGAGCAGTACTTC. Residues: CASSWDRAYEQYF.

CDR3 bases: TGCGCCAGCAGCTTGGGGGCCGTAGCTGGGGCCAACGTCCTGACTTTC. Its protein is CASSLGAVAGANVLTF. The rearrangement uses TRBV5-1 and TRBJ2-6; D is ambiguous. The V and J ends lost 0 bases and 2 bases respectively, with 9 bases between them. CDR3 length: 16 residues. The V gene's germline CDR1 is SGHRS and CDR2 YFSETQ.

The rearrangement uses TRBV4-1 and TRBJ2-5, with D perhaps given as TRBD1 or TRBD2 (5 bases each). Trimming removed 1 base from V and 4 bases from J, with 16 bases in between. In germline, CDR1 is MGHRA, CDR2 YSYEKL. The length of the CDR3 is 16 residues. CDR3 sequence: CASSQGRDRTGETQYF. The CDR3 DNA follows: TGCGCCAGCAGCCAAGGTCGGGACCGCACCGGAGAGACCCAGTACTTC.

The gene calls are TRBV6-1 and TRBJ1-2; 7 bases align to TRBD1. The CDR3 is 14 amino acids. V lost 0 bases, J lost 4 bases, and 2 bases stayed unmatched. Looked up from germline, CDR1 is MNHNS and CDR2 is SASEGT. CDR3 loop: CASSEADRVYGYTF. The CDR3 DNA follows: TGTGCCAGCAGTGAAGCAGACAGGGTCTATGGCTACACCTTC.

The gene calls are TRBV20-1 and TRBJ1-2, with D uncertain. The CDR3 runs to 10 residues. Trimming stripped 6 bases from V and 4 bases from J, with 6 bases between. The germline CDR1 and CDR2 sequences are DFQATT and SNEGSKA (reference sequence). CDR3 sequence reads: CSARTYGYTF. Written as DNA, the CDR3 is TGCAGTGCCCGGACCTATGGCTACACCTTC.

This chain joins TRBV28 and TRBJ2-7; 10 bases fit TRBD1. V was pared by 5 bases and J by 5 bases, with 6 bases of the junction left unmatched. CDR1 is MDHEN, CDR2 SYDVKM, per germline. This CDR3 has 14 amino acids. The CDR3 sequence: CASSPDRGNHEQYF. CDR3 coding DNA: TGTGCCAGCAGTCCGGACAGGGGGAACCACGAGCAGTACTTC.

The chain carries TRBV2 and TRBJ2-7; 8 positions match TRBD1. The CDR3 consists of 14 residues. V was clipped by 6 bases and J by 4 bases; unmatched bases: 8. Germline V gene lookup returns CDR1 SNHLY and CDR2 FYNNEI. CDR3 sequence (DNA): TGTGCCAGCAGGAATAGGCAGGGGGCTTACGAGCAGTACTTC. Translating gives CASRNRQGAYEQYF.

V gene TRBV15 combines with J gene TRBJ2-1, with D perhaps TRBD2 (6 bases). The CDR3 runs to 13 residues. Germline V gene sequence: CDR1 LNHNV, CDR2 YYDKDF (reference sequence). Trimming stripped 3 bases from V and 8 bases from J, with 11 bases between. The CDR3 sequence is CATSRVRGDEQFF. The CDR3 region has the DNA TGTGCCACCAGCAGGGTCCGCGGGGATGAGCAGTTCTTC.

On this clone itself: Other DNA sequences in the same sample also yield this CDR3. This chain links TRBV28 with TRBJ2-2; D unresolved. Germline CDR1 reads MDHEN; CDR2 reads SYDVKM. Between the trimmed V and J ends, which lost 1 base and 8 bases, there was a span of 2 bases. This CDR3 is 11 amino acids long. Written as DNA, the CDR3 is TGTGCCAGCAGTTTATTGGGGGAGCTGTTTTTT. It translates to CASSLLGELFF.

This clone was recorded only once. This rearrangement joins TRBV6-5 to TRBJ2-5; D is tentatively TRBD1 or TRBD2 (5 bases each). This CDR3 has 15 amino acids. The ends were cut back, 0 bases at V and 2 bases at J, with 10 bases in the middle. Germline V lookup: CDR1 MNHEY, CDR2 SVGAGI. CDR3 nucleotides: TGTGCCAGCAGTTACTCGAGGGGCGGGCAAGAGACCCAGTACTTC. It encodes CASSYSRGGQETQYF.

This chain uses TRBV29-1 with TRBJ2-1; 10 bases line up with TRBD2. Germline trimming cut 1 base from V and 10 bases from J; bases unmatched to any gene: 16. CDR1 and CDR2 (germline): SQVTM, ANQGSEA. This CDR3 contains 17 residues. CDR3 residues: CSVEGPPLAGENYEQFF. Written as DNA, the CDR3 is TGCAGCGTTGAAGGCCCCCCCCTAGCGGGAGAAAACTACGAGCAGTTCTTC.